The 32 T cell receptor beta chains reported below all come from one sample, sequenced in a study of cytomegalovirus exposure and HLA in healthy donors. Both 60 Vbeta primers and 13 Jbeta primers went into the PCR. Method: immunoSEQ multiplex PCR; TCRdb's copy keeps in-frame clones and lacks some. The profile shows about 150,000 clones, around four fifths of them singletons. The specimen was PBMCs. These TCRs come from a male donor in good health and CMV-seronegative.

This rearrangement joins TRBV28 to TRBJ2-1, with D tentatively TRBD1 (8 bases). Between the trimmed V and J ends, which lost 8 bases and 5 bases, there was a span of 25 bases. The germline CDR1 and CDR2 sequences are MDHEN and SYDVKM. CDR3 length: 17 residues. The DNA of the CDR3 is TGTGCCAGCTTGGACAGGGAGCATGTGGGGGGGGACAATGAGCAGTTCTTC. Translation gives CASLDREHVGGDNEQFF. The variable domain in full, completed from reference TRBV28 and TRBJ2-1, reads DVKVTQSSRYLVKRTGEKVFLECVQDMDHENMFWYRQDPGLGLRLIYFSYDVKMKEKGDIPEGYSVSREKKERFSLILESASTNQTSMYLCASLDREHVGGDNEQFFGPGTRLTVL.

The rearrangement uses TRBV7-9 and TRBJ1-1, with 10 bases lining up with TRBD1. The J segment lost 9 bases and the V segment lost 8 bases, leaving 6 bases of the junction unmatched. Germline CDR1 is SEHNR and CDR2 is FQNEAQ (reference sequence). This CDR3 has 12 residues. Here the CDR3 DNA reads TGTGCCAGCGGACAGGGGGTTTCGAAAGCTTTCTTT. Its translation is CASGQGVSKAFF. Drawing the rest from reference TRBV7-9 and TRBJ1-1, the complete variable domain is DTGVSQNPRHKITKRGQNVTFRCDPISEHNRLYWYRQTLGQGPEFLTYFQNEAQLEKSRLLSDRFSAERPKGSFSTLEIQRTEQGDSAMYLCASGQGVSKAFFGQGTRLTVV.

This chain links TRBV11-1 with TRBJ2-1; tentative D call: TRBD2 (6 bases). The CDR3 is 13 residues long. V lost 5 bases and J 5 bases, leaving 10 bases between the germline ends. The germline V gene has CDR1 SGHAT and CDR2 FQDESV (reference sequence). This CDR3 is CASSGDLHNEQFF. In DNA, the CDR3 is TGTGCCAGCAGCGGGGACTTACACAATGAGCAGTTCTTC. The whole variable domain, remainder taken from reference TRBV11-1 and TRBJ2-1, is EAEVAQSPRYKITEKSQAVAFWCDPISGHATLYWYRQILGQGPELLVQFQDESVVDDSQLPKDRFSAERLKGVDSTLKIQPAELGDSAMYLCASSGDLHNEQFFGPGTRLTVL.

This clone was seen a handful of times. The chain couples TRBV6-6 to TRBJ2-2, with 7 bases aligning to TRBD1. Germline V lookup: CDR1 MNHNY, CDR2 SVGAGI (reference sequence). The CDR3 extends over 16 amino acids. The trim removed 4 bases at V and 3 bases at J, leaving 8 bases unmatched. This chain's CDR3 is CASSSLTGVDTGELFF. CDR3 coding DNA: TGTGCCAGCAGTTCCCTCACAGGGGTTGACACCGGGGAGCTGTTTTTT.

V usage is TRBV5-8 and J usage is TRBJ2-2, with 7 nucleotides matching TRBD2. Germline CDR1 is SGHTS and CDR2 is YDEGEE. The CDR3 has 14 residues. V lost 8 bases to trimming and J lost 0 bases; unmatched junction nucleotides: 4. Here the CDR3 DNA reads TGTGCCAGTCGGGCGGGAGCGAACACCGGGGAGCTGTTTTTT. It is translated as CASRAGANTGELFF.

V gene TRBV7-6 combines with J gene TRBJ2-3; D is perhaps TRBD2 (6 bases). The CDR3 runs 17 residues. Germline V CDR1 and CDR2: SGHVS, FNYEAQ. The ends were cut back, 3 bases at V and 4 bases at J, with 20 bases in the middle. The CDR3 sequence is CASSFIMTGVLADTQYF. CDR3 DNA sequence: TGTGCCAGCAGCTTCATTATGACGGGAGTATTGGCAGATACGCAGTATTTT.

J is TRBJ2-2 and V is TRBV28; no firm D call. This CDR3 has 14 amino acids. The ends were cut back, 5 bases at V and 7 bases at J, with 14 bases in the middle. Germline CDR1 and CDR2: MDHEN and SYDVKM. The DNA of the CDR3 is TGTGCCAGCAGTCTTATGGCCCACGTCGGGGAGCTGTTTTTT. This gives the protein CASSLMAHVGELFF.

The DNA of the CDR3 is TGTGCCAGCACCACTCTCAGCGGGCCGAACACCGGGGAGCTGTTTTTT. This sequence encodes CASTTLSGPNTGELFF. The chain combines TRBV9 with TRBJ2-2, with D perhaps TRBD2 (6 bases). The germline V and J ends were trimmed by 6 bases and 0 bases, with 15 bases remaining between them. The CDR3 is 16 residues long. Germline CDR1 and CDR2: SGDLS and YYNGEE.

This chain links TRBV28 with TRBJ2-1, with 7 bases that match TRBD2. V was pared by 7 bases and J by 6 bases, with 18 bases of the junction left unmatched. This CDR3 has 17 amino acids. Germline V gives CDR1 MDHEN, CDR2 SYDVKM. The CDR3 DNA reads as TGTGCCAGCACCCTCTACGGGGGAGGGCCGGGGGGCAATGAGCAGTTCTTC. As protein: CASTLYGGGPGGNEQFF.

The chain couples TRBV9 to TRBJ2-3; 8 bases agree with TRBD2. J gave up 0 bases and V 7 bases, and 4 bases lay outside the gene matches. The CDR3 has 14 amino acids. Germline V gives CDR1 SGDLS, CDR2 YYNGEE. The CDR3 DNA sequence: TGTGCCAGCTCATCTAGCGGGAGCACAGATACGCAGTATTTT. It codes for CASSSSGSTDTQYF.

Notes on this clone: At one end the junction does not follow the germline gene, possibly because of a read error. Other DNA sequences in this specimen translate into the identical CDR3. This sequence joins TRBV19 and TRBJ2-2, with no clear D. The germline gives CDR1 LNHDA, CDR2 SQIVND (reference sequence). The CDR3 runs to 14 residues. The CDR3 DNA reads TGCGCCAGTAGCCCCCTATTTTACACCGGGGAGCTGTTTTTT. This translates into CASSPLFYTGELFF. The variable domain in full, completed from reference TRBV19 and TRBJ2-2, reads DGGITQSPKYLFRKEGQNVTLSCEQNLNHDAMYWYRQDPGQGLRLIYYSQIVNDFQKGDIAEGYSVSREKKESFPLTVTSAQKNPTAFYLCASSPLFYTGELFFGEGSRLTVL.

The V gene is TRBV18, the J gene TRBJ2-1; perhaps TRBD2 as D (6 bases). Germline V CDR1 and CDR2: KGHSH, LQKENI. The CDR3 length is 15 residues. Trimming removed 0 bases from V and 9 bases from J, with 15 bases in between. This chain's CDR3 is CASSPPSLALGEQFF. CDR3 bases: TGTGCCAGCTCACCACCATCCCTAGCGTTGGGTGAGCAGTTCTTC.

This clone was detected once. J is TRBJ1-5 and V is TRBV2, with D possibly being TRBD1 (6 bases). The germline V and J ends were trimmed by 7 bases and 8 bases, with 15 bases remaining between them. Germline CDR1 and CDR2: SNHLY and FYNNEI. The CDR3 totals 13 residues. In DNA form, the CDR3 reads TGTGCCAGCACCCTAGGACAGTTGGAGCCCCAGCATTTT. Translated: CASTLGQLEPQHF.

This clone was observed a handful of times. This chain links TRBV7-9 with TRBJ2-7; 9 bases fit TRBD2. J lost 3 bases, V lost 5 bases, and 11 bases had no gene match. This CDR3 is 16 amino acids long. Germline assignment: CDR1 SEHNR and CDR2 FQNEAQ (reference sequence). DNA for the CDR3: TGTGCCAGCAGCAGGGATAGCGGGAGAGGAAGCTACGAGCAGTACTTC. Amino acid sequence: CASSRDSGRGSYEQYF. The variable domain in full, with the rest retrieved from reference TRBV7-9 and TRBJ2-7, is DTGVSQNPRHKITKRGQNVTFRCDPISEHNRLYWYRQTLGQGPEFLTYFQNEAQLEKSRLLSDRFSAERPKGSFSTLEIQRTEQGDSAMYLCASSRDSGRGSYEQYFGPGTRLTVT.

This sequence joins TRBV6-1 and TRBJ1-5; D might be TRBD1 (5 bases). The length of the CDR3 is 14 residues. Per the germline V gene, CDR1 is MNHNS and CDR2 is SASEGT. V gave up 7 bases and J gave up 9 bases, with 19 bases separating them. The CDR3 spells CASISPGPRGPQHF. In DNA form, the CDR3 reads TGTGCCAGCATAAGTCCAGGGCCGCGGGGGCCCCAGCATTTT.

The chain joins TRBV18 to TRBJ1-6, with D perhaps TRBD1 (6 bases). V lost 3 bases to trimming and J lost 7 bases, with 7 bases between them. Germline V lookup: CDR1 KGHSH, CDR2 LQKENI. This CDR3 is 13 amino acids long. The CDR3 loop reads CASSPGTNSPLHF. CDR3 DNA sequence: TGTGCCAGCTCACCGGGGACAAATTCACCCCTCCACTTT. The full variable domain, completed using reference TRBV18 and TRBJ1-6, is NAGVMQNPRHLVRRRGQEARLRCSPMKGHSHVYWYRQLPEEGLKFMVYLQKENIIDESGMPKERFSAEFPKEGPSILRIQQVVRGDSAAYFCASSPGTNSPLHFGNGTRLTVT.

The chain has TRBV7-3 and TRBJ2-2; 7 nucleotides align to TRBD2. This CDR3 region has 23 residues. Germline loops: CDR1 SGHTA, CDR2 FQGTGA. Trimming cost V 1 base and J 0 bases; bases outside gene matches: 23. The CDR3 sequence is CASSLSLRGGGRKPTANTGELFF. As DNA, the CDR3 is TGTGCCAGCAGCTTAAGTCTTAGAGGCGGGGGACGGAAACCTACCGCGAACACCGGGGAGCTGTTTTTT.

The chain joins TRBV4-2 to TRBJ2-7; 8 bases fit TRBD2. The ends lost 4 bases at V and 2 bases at J; junction bases unmatched: 7. The CDR3 runs 15 residues. CDR1 and CDR2 (germline): LGHNA, YNFKEQ. The CDR3 is CASSLPGLGAYEQYF. The CDR3 DNA is TGTGCCAGCAGCCTCCCGGGACTAGGGGCCTACGAGCAGTACTTC.

The rearrangement joins TRBV2 to TRBJ2-7; 8 bases are a match to TRBD1. Trimming at V came to 5 bases and at J to 5 bases, leaving 5 bases not matched to a gene. Germline V gene data show CDR1 as SNHLY and CDR2 as FYNNEI. This CDR3 region has 13 residues. This CDR3 reads CASSYHRGNEQYF. The CDR3 bases are TGTGCCAGCAGTTACCACAGGGGGAACGAGCAGTACTTC.

V usage is TRBV6-6 and J usage is TRBJ1-2, with D perhaps TRBD1 (6 bases). CDR1 and CDR2 (germline): MNHNY, SVGAGI (reference sequence). Trimming cost V 2 bases and J 6 bases, with 19 bases left between them. CDR3 length: 16 amino acids. The CDR3 region is CASSYLRTAFLDGYTF. The CDR3 nucleotides read TGTGCCAGCAGTTACCTACGGACAGCCTTCTTGGATGGCTACACCTTC.

This chain joins TRBV19 and TRBJ1-2; perhaps TRBD1 as D (5 bases). CDR1 LNHDA and CDR2 SQIVND come from the germline V gene (reference sequence). Trimming left V 7 bases short and J 4 bases short, with 10 bases between. This CDR3 contains 12 residues. In nucleotides, the CDR3 is TGTGCCAGTACAAACAGGACCTATGGCTACACCTTC. This gives the protein CASTNRTYGYTF. Full variable domain (rest looked up from reference TRBV19 and TRBJ1-2): DGGITQSPKYLFRKEGQNVTLSCEQNLNHDAMYWYRQDPGQGLRLIYYSQIVNDFQKGDIAEGYSVSREKKESFPLTVTSAQKNPTAFYLCASTNRTYGYTFGSGTRLTVV.

The chain carries TRBV7-2 and TRBJ2-7, with D maybe TRBD2 (6 bases). Germline V gene sequence: CDR1 SGHTA, CDR2 FQGNSA. The CDR3 runs 14 residues. V gave up 0 bases and J gave up 4 bases, with 10 bases separating them. CDR3 residues: CASSLAGTSYEQYF. CDR3 sequence (DNA): TGTGCCAGCAGCTTAGCGGGGACTTCATACGAGCAGTACTTC.

The rearrangement links TRBV7-9 to TRBJ1-1; D might be TRBD1 (6 bases). The CDR3 is 13 amino acids. CDR1 is SEHNR, CDR2 FQNEAQ, per germline (reference sequence). Deletions cut 2 bases from V and 3 bases from J, with 7 bases between. The CDR3 DNA reads TGTGCCAGCAGCTTAAACAGGGACACTGAAGCTTTCTTT. Translated: CASSLNRDTEAFF.

The genes are TRBV11-3 and TRBJ1-3; TRBD1 agrees at 7 bases. Germline V lookup: CDR1 SGHNT, CDR2 YENEEA. This CDR3 is 15 amino acids long. Losses at the gene ends were 10 bases for V and 4 bases for J; bases not matched to a gene: 13. Written as DNA, the CDR3 is TGTGCCACCTACAGGACAGGCAGACTAGGAAACACCATATATTTT. The encoded protein is CATYRTGRLGNTIYF.

This clone was detected a few times. The chain carries TRBV6-4 and TRBJ2-5; a possible D gene is TRBD1 (6 bases). This CDR3 is built from 16 residues. Germline V CDR1 and CDR2: MRHNA, SNTAGT. V gave up 10 bases and J gave up 3 bases, with 24 bases separating them. The CDR3 spells CATDKSRGRGKETQYF. CDR3 nucleotide sequence: TGTGCCACCGATAAAAGCAGGGGTCGGGGAAAAGAGACCCAGTACTTC.

The chain employs TRBV10-3 and TRBJ2-3; D is ambiguous. CDR1 and CDR2 from the germline V gene are ENHRY and SYGVKD. The CDR3 extends over 12 amino acids. V lost 0 bases to trimming and J lost 11 bases, with 9 bases between them. Here the CDR3 reads CAISESSPWQYF. The DNA for the CDR3 is TGTGCCATCAGTGAGTCCTCCCCGTGGCAGTATTTT.

The chain employs TRBV5-4 and TRBJ2-1, with D possibly being TRBD2 (5 bases). The germline V and J ends were trimmed by 2 bases and 4 bases, with 7 bases remaining between them. There are 13 residues in the CDR3. Germline V gives CDR1 SGHNT, CDR2 YYREEE (reference sequence). CDR3 residues: CASSFRDYNEQFF. The CDR3 nucleotides are TGTGCCAGCAGCTTCCGGGATTACAATGAGCAGTTCTTC. The variable domain in full, with the rest retrieved from reference TRBV5-4 and TRBJ2-1, is ETGVTQSPTHLIKTRGQQVTLRCSSQSGHNTVSWYQQALGQGPQFIFQYYREEENGRGNFPPRFSGLQFPNYSSELNVNALELDDSALYLCASSFRDYNEQFFGPGTRLTVL.

This clone has just one count. An end of the junction does not agree with germline; a read error may underlie this. The chain has TRBV7-2 and TRBJ1-2; 7 bases are shared with TRBD1. The germline CDR1 and CDR2 sequences are SGHTA and FQGNSA. The CDR3 extends over 14 amino acids. This CDR3 is CASSLARRQGLTLF. The CDR3 region has the DNA TGTGCCAGCAGCTTAGCCCGTCGACAGGGCCTTACCCTCTTC.

This clone was seen a handful of times. This chain uses TRBV6-5 with TRBJ1-1; 8 positions match TRBD1. Germline values: CDR1 MNHEY, CDR2 SVGAGI. Trimming removed 6 bases from V and 1 base from J; junction bases left unmatched: 4. This CDR3 has 14 amino acids. CDR3 protein: CASSRTGWNTEAFF. The CDR3 nucleotides are TGTGCCAGCAGCCGGACAGGGTGGAACACTGAAGCTTTCTTT.

CDR3 sequence: CASSSPTSNEQYF. The CDR3 DNA is TGTGCCAGCAGCTCCCCGACTAGTAACGAGCAGTACTTC. This chain connects TRBV7-2 to TRBJ2-7, with D maybe TRBD2 (6 bases). Trimming left V 4 bases short and J 5 bases short, with 12 bases between. The CDR3 has 13 residues. Germline V CDR1 and CDR2: SGHTA, FQGNSA.

The chain carries TRBV7-3 and TRBJ2-1, with 9 nucleotides matching TRBD1. With 3 bases clipped from V and 8 bases from J, the junction kept 8 bases outside the gene matches. The CDR3 consists of 15 residues. Germline CDR1 reads SGHTA; CDR2 reads FQGTGA. The CDR3 loop is CASSFLQGAPDEQFF. CDR3 coding DNA: TGTGCCAGCAGCTTTTTACAGGGGGCGCCCGATGAGCAGTTCTTC.

This clone was counted only a few times. The rearrangement joins TRBV6-4 to TRBJ2-1; 9 nucleotides line up with TRBD2. In germline, CDR1 is MRHNA, CDR2 SNTAGT. J gave up 6 bases and V 4 bases, and 7 bases lay outside the gene matches. CDR3 length: 15 residues. The CDR3 reads CASSVLAGTSNEQFF. Here the CDR3 DNA reads TGTGCCAGCAGTGTTCTAGCGGGAACTTCCAATGAGCAGTTCTTC.